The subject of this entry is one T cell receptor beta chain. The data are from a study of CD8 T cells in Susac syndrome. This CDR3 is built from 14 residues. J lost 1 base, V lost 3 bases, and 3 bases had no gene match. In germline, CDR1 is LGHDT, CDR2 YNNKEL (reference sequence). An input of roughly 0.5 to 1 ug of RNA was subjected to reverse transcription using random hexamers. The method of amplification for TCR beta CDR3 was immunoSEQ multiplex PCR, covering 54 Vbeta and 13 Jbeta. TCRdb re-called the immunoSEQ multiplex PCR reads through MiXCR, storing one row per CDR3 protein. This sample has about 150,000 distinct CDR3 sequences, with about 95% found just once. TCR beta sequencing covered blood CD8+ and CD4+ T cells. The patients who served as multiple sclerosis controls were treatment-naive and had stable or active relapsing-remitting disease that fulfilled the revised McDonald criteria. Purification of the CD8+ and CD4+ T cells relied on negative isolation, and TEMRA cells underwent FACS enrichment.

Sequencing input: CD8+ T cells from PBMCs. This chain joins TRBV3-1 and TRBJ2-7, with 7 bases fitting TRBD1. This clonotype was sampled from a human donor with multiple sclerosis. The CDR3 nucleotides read TGTGCCAGCAGCCATGGGACAGCTTCCTACGAGCAGTACGTC. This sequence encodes CASSHGTASYEQYV.